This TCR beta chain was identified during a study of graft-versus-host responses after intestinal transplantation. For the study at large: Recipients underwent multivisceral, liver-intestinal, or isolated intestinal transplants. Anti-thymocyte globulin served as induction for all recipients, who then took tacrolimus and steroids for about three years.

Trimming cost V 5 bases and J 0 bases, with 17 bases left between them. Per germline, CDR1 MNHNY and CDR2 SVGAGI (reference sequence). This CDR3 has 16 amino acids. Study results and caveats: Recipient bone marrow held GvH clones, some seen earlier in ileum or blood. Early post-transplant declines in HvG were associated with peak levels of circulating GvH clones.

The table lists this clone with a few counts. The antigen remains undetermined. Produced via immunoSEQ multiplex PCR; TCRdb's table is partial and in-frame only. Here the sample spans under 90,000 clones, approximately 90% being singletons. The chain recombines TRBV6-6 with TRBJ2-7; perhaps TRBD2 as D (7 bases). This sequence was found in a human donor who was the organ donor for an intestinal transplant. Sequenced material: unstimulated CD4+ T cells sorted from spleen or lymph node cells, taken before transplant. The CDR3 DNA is TGTGCCAGCAGTCCCGGTTGGGCGGGGGCCTCCTACGAGCAGTACTTC. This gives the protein CASSPGWAGASYEQYF.